The 9 T cell receptor beta chains reported below all come from one sample, sequenced in a study of T cells after yellow fever vaccination. TCRdb used MiXCR to reprocess the 5' RACE reads, holding one entry per CDR3 protein. The sample has around 310,000 distinct CDR3 sequences, around 3.6% seen once. The input for sequencing was PBMCs, taken on the day of the yellow fever booster vaccination. The receptors come from a man younger than 35 who received the YFV17D yellow fever vaccine.

This clonotype was recorded at least ten times. The gene calls are TRBV25-1 and TRBJ1-6; 9 nucleotides match TRBD1. After removal of 4 bases from V and 10 bases from J, the junction contained 5 bases not matched to a gene. CDR1 MGHDK and CDR2 SYGVNS come from the germline V gene. This CDR3 spans 14 amino acids. The DNA of the CDR3 is TGTGCCAGCAGTGCCACAGGGGGCGGGTCACCCCTCCACTTT. Residues: CASSATGGGSPLHF.

This chain uses TRBV6-5 with TRBJ2-7; D gene ambiguous. CDR3 size: 14 residues. Trimming removed 4 bases at V and 0 bases at J, with 10 bases between. CDR1 and CDR2 from the germline V gene are MNHEY and SVGAGI. The CDR3 nucleotides are TGTGCCAGCAGTTTACGTGCGCCCTCCTACGAGCAGTACTTC. Amino acids: CASSLRAPSYEQYF.

V and J are TRBV10-3 and TRBJ2-7; tentatively, D is TRBD1 (6 bases). Between the trimmed V and J ends, which lost 7 bases and 0 bases, there was a span of 13 bases. Germline V gene sequence: CDR1 ENHRY, CDR2 SYGVKD. This CDR3 is built from 14 residues. CDR3 loop: CAIMTGPFSYEQYF. In DNA, the CDR3 is TGTGCCATCATGACAGGACCTTTCTCCTACGAGCAGTACTTC.

This clonotype occurred many times. The chain uses TRBV4-2 and TRBJ2-7, with 7 bases that match TRBD2. The CDR3 consists of 18 residues. Germline CDR1 is LGHNA and CDR2 is YNFKEQ. V gave up 0 bases and J gave up 0 bases; unmatched junction bases: 11. The CDR3 loop reads CASSQEGGQGGSSYEQYF. The CDR3 bases are TGTGCCAGCAGCCAAGAAGGCGGGCAGGGAGGGAGCTCCTACGAGCAGTACTTC.

This clonotype was counted only a few times. DNA of the CDR3: TGTGCCAGCAGTTACCCTACCTACGAGCAGTACTTC. It is translated as CASSYPTYEQYF. This sequence joins TRBV6-2 or TRBV6-3 and TRBJ2-7; D is unresolved. The V gene's germline CDR1 is MNHEY and CDR2 SVGEGT. Trimming took 2 bases from V and 2 from J, leaving 4 bases between them. The CDR3 has 12 amino acids.

In this sample, this clonotype turned up many times. The chain combines TRBV30 with TRBJ2-2; TRBD2 might be the D (5 bases). The CDR3 covers 14 residues. Trimming removed 1 base at V and 8 bases at J, with 14 bases between. Germline V CDR1 and CDR2: GTSNPN, SVGIG (reference sequence). The CDR3 loop is CAWSAEGLAGELFF. The CDR3 region has the DNA TGTGCCTGGAGTGCCGAGGGCCTGGCTGGGGAGCTGTTTTTT. The full variable domain, rest sourced from reference TRBV30 and TRBJ2-2, is SQTIHQWPATLVQPVGSPLSLECTVEGTSNPNLYWYRQAAGRGLQLLFYSVGIGQISSEVPQNLSASRPQDRQFILSSKKLLLSDSGFYLCAWSAEGLAGELFFGEGSRLTVL.

This clonotype has a count of ten or more. V and J are TRBV5-1 and TRBJ2-5; D is uncertain. The CDR3 contains 11 residues. CDR1 and CDR2 (germline): SGHRS, YFSETQ. V was cut by 2 bases and J by 2 bases, with 1 base left in between. The CDR3, as DNA: TGCGCCAGCAGCTTACAAGAGACCCAGTACTTC. This codes for CASSLQETQYF.

This clonotype was counted many times. The V call is TRBV24-1, the J call TRBJ2-5, with TRBD1 identical over 10 bases. Looked up from germline, CDR1 is KGHDR and CDR2 is SFDVKD. The CDR3 has 16 residues. J was trimmed by 7 bases and V by 3 bases; bases with no gene match: 10. The CDR3: CATSDPIGQGGLTQYF. The CDR3 DNA is TGTGCCACCAGTGATCCCATCGGACAGGGGGGTTTGACCCAGTACTTC.

Ten or more counts support this clonotype. This chain joins TRBV6-5 and TRBJ2-3, with D perhaps given as TRBD1 or TRBD2 (5 bases each). The CDR3 sequence is 14 residues long. Trimming took off 5 bases at V and 3 bases at J, with 12 bases between the two ends. CDR1 is MNHEY, CDR2 SVGAGI, per germline. This CDR3 reads CASSPPGQTDTQYF. CDR3 DNA sequence: TGTGCCAGCAGTCCGCCGGGGCAGACAGATACGCAGTATTTT.